Presented here are 21 T cell receptor beta chains from one specimen sequenced in a study of shared clonotypes between healthy human individuals. Data came from immunoSEQ multiplex PCR; TCRdb stores just in-frame clones and leaves some out. The sample consists of over a million clones, more than 75% of them appearing once. Sequencing was done on a sample of memory CD4+ T cells from PBMCs. This sample's subset: CD45RA-negative fraction. The source of these receptors is a young man in good health. Some clones in this sample may be carry-over from other donors' samples.

This clone was detected only a few times. The chain is built from TRBV5-6 and TRBJ2-7; 9 bases align to TRBD1. After removal of 4 bases from V and 0 bases from J, the junction contained 17 bases not matched to a gene. The germline V gene encodes CDR1 SGHDT and CDR2 YYEEEE. The CDR3 contains 19 residues. The DNA of the CDR3 is TGTGCCAGCAGCGTGGGACCTAGGGGACAGGGATATGTCTCCTACGAGCAGTACTTC. As protein: CASSVGPRGQGYVSYEQYF.

This clone appeared once. The CDR3 protein is CASSVAYRGDDYGYTF. In DNA form, the CDR3 reads TGTGCCAGCAGCGTAGCGTACAGGGGTGACGACTATGGCTACACCTTC. This chain joins TRBV9 and TRBJ1-2, with 7 positions matching TRBD1. The germline V gene has CDR1 SGDLS and CDR2 YYNGEE. Trimming at V came to 0 bases and at J to 3 bases, leaving 8 bases not matched to a gene. CDR3 size: 16 residues.

The CDR3 bases are TGTGCCAGCAGCTTAGGGCTAGCGGGAGGAACCGGGGAGCTGTTTTTT. The encoded protein is CASSLGLAGGTGELFF. The chain employs TRBV11-3 and TRBJ2-2; the match to TRBD2 covers 11 bases. CDR1 and CDR2 from the germline V gene are SGHNT and YENEEA. CDR3 length: 16 amino acids. V lost 1 base, J lost 5 bases, and 3 bases stayed unmatched. Complete variable domain (other parts from reference TRBV11-3 and TRBJ2-2): EAGVVQSPRYKIIEKKQPVAFWCNPISGHNTLYWYLQNLGQGPELLIRYENEEAVDDSQLPKDRFSAERLKGVDSTLKIQPAELGDSAVYLCASSLGLAGGTGELFFGEGSRLTVL.

The CDR3 loop is CASSPTRTGETNEKLFF. The CDR3 DNA reads as TGTGCCAGCAGCCCTACAAGGACAGGGGAGACTAATGAAAAACTGTTTTTT. This chain joins TRBV7-6 and TRBJ1-4; 9 positions match TRBD1. The germline V gene has CDR1 SGHVS and CDR2 FNYEAQ. Trimming cost V 5 bases and J 2 bases; bases outside gene matches: 9. This CDR3 region has 17 residues. The whole variable domain, remainder taken from reference TRBV7-6 and TRBJ1-4, is GAGVSQSPRYKVTKRGQDVALRCDPISGHVSLYWYRQALGQGPEFLTYFNYEAQQDKSGLPNDRFSAERPEGSISTLTIQRTEQRDSAMYRCASSPTRTGETNEKLFFGSGTQLSVL.

The chain has TRBV27 and TRBJ2-3; the match to TRBD2 covers 7 bases. Unmatched junction bases numbered 3, after V lost 5 bases and J lost 4 bases. In germline, CDR1 is MNHEY, CDR2 SMNVEV (reference sequence). The CDR3 totals 13 residues. The CDR3 spells CASSPRGADTQYF. The CDR3 DNA follows: TGTGCCAGCAGTCCCCGGGGGGCAGATACGCAGTATTTT.

Here the CDR3 reads CASSRGYNEQFF. The CDR3 region has the DNA TGTGCCAGCTCTAGGGGGTACAATGAGCAGTTCTTC. The chain has TRBV27 and TRBJ2-1; D might be TRBD1 (6 bases). This CDR3 has 12 amino acids. The germline gives CDR1 MNHEY, CDR2 SMNVEV (reference sequence). The V end was cut by 8 bases, the J end by 4 bases, with 9 bases between.

The chain recombines TRBV10-3 with TRBJ1-2, with D possibly TRBD1 on 6 matching bases. V was cut by 4 bases and J by 3 bases, with 9 bases left in between. CDR1 and CDR2 from the germline V gene are ENHRY and SYGVKD. The CDR3 has 13 residues. CDR3 amino acids: CAISAEGDYGYTF. The CDR3 DNA reads TGTGCCATCAGTGCGGAGGGGGACTATGGCTACACCTTC.

The chain recombines TRBV7-3 with TRBJ2-2; D is perhaps TRBD1 or TRBD2 (5 bases each). The germline V gene has CDR1 SGHTA and CDR2 FQGTGA. The CDR3 sequence is 14 residues long. The germline V and J ends were trimmed by 6 bases and 0 bases, with 8 bases remaining between them. CDR3 sequence: CASRRGTNTGELFF. The CDR3, as DNA: TGTGCCAGCAGGAGGGGAACGAACACCGGGGAGCTGTTTTTT.

The V and J genes are TRBV2 and TRBJ2-7; no definite D call. The CDR3 spans 13 residues. The germline V gene has CDR1 SNHLY and CDR2 FYNNEI. V lost 7 bases, J lost 0 bases, and 10 bases lay in between. CDR3 nucleotide sequence: TGTGCCAGCATAAGCACACACTCCTACGAGCAGTACTTC. Amino acids: CASISTHSYEQYF. Full variable domain (remainder filled in from reference TRBV2 and TRBJ2-7): EPEVTQTPSHQVTQMGQEVILRCVPISNHLYFYWYRQILGQKVEFLVSFYNNEISEKSEIFDDQFSVERPDGSNFTLKIRSTKLEDSAMYFCASISTHSYEQYFGPGTRLTVT.

This chain connects TRBV29-1 to TRBJ2-1; D is uncertain. This CDR3 is built from 15 residues. CDR1 is SQVTM, CDR2 ANQGSEA, per germline. V was cut by 0 bases and J by 0 bases, with 9 bases left in between. DNA for the CDR3: TGCAGCGTTGAAGATCTCCGGGTCTCCTACAATGAGCAGTTCTTC. The encoded protein is CSVEDLRVSYNEQFF.

The V and J genes are TRBV5-1 and TRBJ2-7, with 8 nucleotides matching TRBD2. In germline, CDR1 is SGHRS, CDR2 YFSETQ. CDR3 length: 15 residues. V lost 3 bases to trimming and J lost 5 bases; unmatched junction nucleotides: 10. DNA of the CDR3: TGCGCCAGCAGCTCCCTAGCAGCGGGAGAGGACGAGCAGTACTTC. Protein product: CASSSLAAGEDEQYF.

The gene calls are TRBV28 and TRBJ1-2; unclear D gene. V was pared by 2 bases and J by 8 bases, with 12 bases between. The germline V gene encodes CDR1 MDHEN and CDR2 SYDVKM. The CDR3 consists of 13 residues. Here the CDR3 DNA reads TGTGCCAGCAGTTTACGATTCGCCGGAGGCTACACCTTC. It translates to CASSLRFAGGYTF.

The chain employs TRBV29-1 and TRBJ1-4; D gene ambiguous. With 3 bases removed from V and 8 bases from J, the gap between germline ends came to 19 bases. This CDR3 contains 15 residues. The germline V gene has CDR1 SQVTM and CDR2 ANQGSEA. For the CDR3, the DNA is TGCAGCGTTGATGGTTTCCTTTGGGGAGAAGAAAAACTGTTTTTT. Translated: CSVDGFLWGEEKLFF.

V gene TRBV4-1 combines with J gene TRBJ2-3; 8 bases fit TRBD2. From germline, CDR1 is MGHRA and CDR2 YSYEKL. J was trimmed by 4 bases and V by 1 base; bases with no gene match: 7. This CDR3 is built from 16 residues. CDR3: CASSQGQAGDSDTQYF. DNA of the CDR3: TGCGCCAGCAGCCAAGGGCAAGCGGGAGACTCAGATACGCAGTATTTT.

The chain is built from TRBV2 and TRBJ2-2; the D is unclear. Germline values: CDR1 SNHLY, CDR2 FYNNEI. V dropped 4 bases and J dropped 5 bases, with 17 bases sitting between them. CDR3 length equals 16 residues. CDR3 bases: TGTGCCAGCAGTGGTCCGATGGCGCCAAAGACCGGGGAGCTGTTTTTT. This gives the protein CASSGPMAPKTGELFF. Full variable domain (remainder filled in from reference TRBV2 and TRBJ2-2): EPEVTQTPSHQVTQMGQEVILRCVPISNHLYFYWYRQILGQKVEFLVSFYNNEISEKSEIFDDQFSVERPDGSNFTLKIRSTKLEDSAMYFCASSGPMAPKTGELFFGEGSRLTVL.

This clone was recorded only once. The rearrangement joins TRBV27 to TRBJ1-5, with a possible D match to TRBD1 (6 bases). Trimming pared 5 bases from V and 4 bases from J, leaving 24 bases between. CDR1 and CDR2 from the germline V gene are MNHEY and SMNVEV (reference sequence). There are 18 residues in the CDR3. DNA of the CDR3: TGTGCCAGCAGTGCCACCAGGGGTCAGATCAGGGTGAATCAGCCCCAGCATTTT. Residues: CASSATRGQIRVNQPQHF.

The genes are TRBV4-3 and TRBJ1-4; D gene uncertain. V lost 1 base, J lost 6 bases, and 15 bases lay in between. The germline gives CDR1 LGHNA, CDR2 YSLEER. There are 16 residues in the CDR3. In DNA form, the CDR3 reads TGCGCCAGCAGCCAAGTATTCGGGGAGAACTATGAAAAACTGTTTTTT. Protein sequence: CASSQVFGENYEKLFF.

The V gene is TRBV7-9, the J gene TRBJ2-6, with a tentative D call TRBD2 (5 bases). Germline CDR1 and CDR2: SEHNR and FQNEAQ (reference sequence). The CDR3 is made up of 18 amino acids. V lost 2 bases and J 3 bases, leaving 17 bases between the germline ends. For the CDR3, the DNA is TGTGCCAGCAGCTTACCAACGGACGGGGATTATGGGGCCAACGTCCTGACTTTC. Translation: CASSLPTDGDYGANVLTF.

The chain is built from TRBV7-9 and TRBJ2-1, with 7 bases lining up with TRBD2. The CDR3 covers 17 residues. Trimming cost V 2 bases and J 6 bases; bases outside gene matches: 13. Per the germline V gene, CDR1 is SEHNR and CDR2 is FQNEAQ (reference sequence). CDR3 nucleotides: TGTGCCAGCAGCTTATTATTGGGGGGGAATGCTGGCAATGAGCAGTTCTTC. Translated, it gives CASSLLLGGNAGNEQFF.

This sequence joins TRBV10-1 and TRBJ2-7; no firm D call. The CDR3 is made up of 16 amino acids. The germline V gene has CDR1 WNHNN and CDR2 SYGVQD (reference sequence). V lost 0 bases to trimming and J lost 0 bases, with 12 bases between them. CDR3 loop: CASSESNGGPSYEQYF. The DNA for the CDR3 is TGCGCCAGCAGTGAGTCCAACGGTGGGCCCTCCTACGAGCAGTACTTC.

V is TRBV6-6 and J is TRBJ2-2, with 7 bases identical to TRBD2. Losses at the gene ends were 7 bases for V and 1 base for J; bases not matched to a gene: 3. This CDR3 region has 14 residues. CDR1 and CDR2 (germline): MNHNY, SVGAGI (reference sequence). The DNA of the CDR3 is TGTGCCAGCACCCAGCGGGAGAACACCGGGGAGCTGTTTTTT. This codes for CASTQRENTGELFF.